These 32 T cell receptor beta chains were sequenced from one sample in a study of cytomegalovirus exposure and HLA in healthy donors (TCRdb year 2017). Library preparation used the immunoSEQ multiplex PCR assay. The multiplex PCR relied on a mix of 60 forward primers for TCR Vbeta segments and 13 reverse primers for TCR Jbeta segments. TCRdb stores this immuneACCESS table with in-frame sequences only. Part of the clones is absent; in the studies checked, under half of the shortfall reflects unresolved V genes, and no reason is known for the rest. The sample table contains 120,000 or so clones; only one count was recorded for approximately 84% of them. The ten largest clones take up more than 3% of the sample. Material: PBMCs. These receptors were taken from a man younger than 35 in good health and CMV-seropositive.

This chain connects TRBV5-1 to TRBJ2-6; perhaps TRBD2 as D (6 bases). The CDR3 has 19 amino acids. The germline V gene encodes CDR1 SGHRS and CDR2 YFSETQ. With 4 bases removed from V and 0 bases from J, the gap between germline ends came to 20 bases. CDR3 amino acids: CASSPSRGTRSSGANVLTF. For the CDR3, the DNA is TGCGCCAGCAGCCCTTCTCGGGGGACTCGGAGCTCTGGGGCCAACGTCCTGACTTTC.

The genes are TRBV7-8 and TRBJ2-2, with 12 positions matching TRBD1. The V and J ends lost 3 bases and 7 bases, in that order; junction bases with no gene match: 3. Per the germline V gene, CDR1 is SGHVS and CDR2 is FQNEAQ. The CDR3 length is 15 residues. In DNA, the CDR3 is TGTGCCAGCAGCTTCTGGGACAGGGGGCTCGGGGAGCTGTTTTTT. Its translation: CASSFWDRGLGELFF.

Of note for this clone: Mismatch with germline at one junction end may stem from a read error. This rearrangement joins TRBV7-9 to TRBJ1-3, with 7 bases identical to TRBD1. The CDR3 extends over 14 amino acids. Germline CDR1 and CDR2: SEHNR and FQNEAQ (reference sequence). The CDR3 nucleotides are TGTGCCAGCAGCCCGACAGGGACTGGAAGCACCATATATTTT. Amino acids: CASSPTGTGSTIYF.

The chain links TRBV2 to TRBJ2-5; TRBD1 matches at 9 bases. The CDR3 covers 14 residues. V was pared by 4 bases and J by 4 bases, with 4 bases of the junction left unmatched. Germline V lookup: CDR1 SNHLY, CDR2 FYNNEI. As DNA, the CDR3 is TGTGCCAGCAGTGCGGGACAGGGTACAGAGACCCAGTACTTC. Its translation is CASSAGQGTETQYF. The whole variable domain, remainder taken from reference TRBV2 and TRBJ2-5, is EPEVTQTPSHQVTQMGQEVILRCVPISNHLYFYWYRQILGQKVEFLVSFYNNEISEKSEIFDDQFSVERPDGSNFTLKIRSTKLEDSAMYFCASSAGQGTETQYFGPGTRLLVL.

This clone was counted only a few times. The chain links TRBV29-1 to TRBJ2-1, with 10 bases fitting TRBD1. The V segment lost 0 bases and the J segment 7 bases; nucleotides outside the gene matches: 3. CDR3 size: 14 residues. CDR1 and CDR2 (germline): SQVTM, ANQGSEA. The CDR3 sequence is CSVEDRDRGNEQFF. In nucleotides, the CDR3 is TGCAGCGTTGAAGACCGGGACAGGGGAAATGAGCAGTTCTTC.

This chain links TRBV7-2 with TRBJ2-2, with unresolved D. The V and J ends lost 3 bases and 2 bases respectively, with 7 bases between them. Germline assignment: CDR1 SGHTA and CDR2 FQGNSA. The CDR3 runs to 14 residues. The CDR3 is CASSLVVNTGELFF. CDR3 in DNA: TGTGCCAGCAGCTTGGTAGTCAACACCGGGGAGCTGTTTTTT.

This clone was counted once. The chain has TRBV4-1 and TRBJ1-3, with 10 bases fitting TRBD1. The CDR3 is 16 residues long. Unmatched junction bases numbered 5, after V lost 4 bases and J lost 2 bases. Germline values: CDR1 MGHRA, CDR2 YSYEKL. The CDR3 is CASSPLGTGAGNTIYF. In DNA form, the CDR3 reads TGCGCCAGCAGCCCCCTGGGGACAGGGGCTGGAAACACCATATATTTT.

The V call is TRBV19, the J call TRBJ1-4, with D hard to call. The V end lost 4 bases, the J end lost 0 bases, and 6 bases lay between the germline ends. The germline V gene has CDR1 LNHDA and CDR2 SQIVND (reference sequence). This CDR3 has 14 residues. The CDR3 spells CASSRLSTNEKLFF. The CDR3 coding sequence is TGTGCCAGTAGTAGACTGTCAACTAATGAAAAACTGTTTTTT.

The chain employs TRBV4-2 and TRBJ1-1; a weak D match, TRBD1 (6 bases). This CDR3 has 16 residues. Germline V lookup: CDR1 LGHNA, CDR2 YNFKEQ. V lost 4 bases, J lost 6 bases, and 21 bases lay in between. The CDR3 here is CASSLNPGQENSEAFF. CDR3 nucleotide sequence: TGTGCCAGCAGCCTCAATCCGGGACAAGAAAACTCTGAAGCTTTCTTT.

The rearrangement joins TRBV5-1 to TRBJ1-2, with no clear D. V lost 0 bases and J lost 4, with 10 bases in between. Germline V CDR1 and CDR2: SGHRS, YFSETQ. The CDR3 contains 14 residues. CDR3 amino acids: CASSLAPGTYGYTF. CDR3 nucleotides: TGCGCCAGCAGCTTGGCCCCGGGAACCTATGGCTACACCTTC.

This clone was found once. The V and J genes are TRBV29-1 and TRBJ2-5; D not resolved. CDR1 SQVTM and CDR2 ANQGSEA come from the germline V gene. The CDR3 totals 11 residues. V lost 3 bases and J lost 3, with 5 bases in between. As DNA, the CDR3 is TGCAGCGTTGAGAGAAAAGAGACCCAGTACTTC. It yields the protein CSVERKETQYF.

V gene TRBV7-6 combines with J gene TRBJ2-1; D uncertain. V gave up 5 bases and J gave up 7 bases, with 18 bases separating them. CDR3 length: 15 residues. The germline V gene encodes CDR1 SGHVS and CDR2 FNYEAQ. The CDR3 DNA reads TGTGCCAGCAGCCTCCTCGTTGGGCCGGATAATGAGCAGTTCTTC. It yields the protein CASSLLVGPDNEQFF.

The gene calls are TRBV27 and TRBJ2-5; 7 bases are a match to TRBD1. CDR3 size: 16 residues. Germline loops: CDR1 MNHEY, CDR2 SMNVEV (reference sequence). V shed 6 bases, J shed 2 bases, and the junction held 12 bases outside the gene matches. This CDR3 reads CASRAFRTGGQETQYF. The CDR3 nucleotides read TGTGCCAGCAGGGCCTTCCGGACAGGAGGACAAGAGACCCAGTACTTC.

The rearrangement joins TRBV10-2 to TRBJ2-7; D unresolved. This CDR3 is built from 12 residues. V lost 0 bases to trimming and J lost 3 bases, with 3 bases between them. The germline CDR1 and CDR2 sequences are WSHSY and SAAADI. The CDR3 bases are TGCGCCAGCAGTGAGTCCAGCTACGAGCAGTACTTC. Translated, it gives CASSESSYEQYF.

The V call is TRBV5-1, the J call TRBJ1-2, with D possibly matching TRBD1 (5 bases). CDR1 SGHRS and CDR2 YFSETQ come from the germline V gene. This CDR3 has 15 residues. The germline V and J ends were trimmed by 1 base and 2 bases, with 12 bases remaining between them. This CDR3 is CASSLLGGTNYGYTF. As DNA, the CDR3 is TGCGCCAGCAGCTTGTTGGGGGGTACCAACTATGGCTACACCTTC.

The chain recombines TRBV7-2 with TRBJ2-7, with 8 bases matching TRBD1. Germline CDR1 and CDR2: SGHTA and FQGNSA. CDR3 length: 15 amino acids. Trimming removed 4 bases from V and 5 bases from J; junction bases left unmatched: 10. CDR3 in amino acids: CASSSTLDRGDEQYF. For the CDR3, the DNA is TGTGCCAGCAGCTCAACACTCGACAGGGGAGACGAGCAGTACTTC.

This chain uses TRBV9 with TRBJ2-2; 7 nucleotides agree with TRBD1. This CDR3 region has 15 residues. V lost 0 bases, J lost 4 bases, and 3 bases stayed unmatched. Germline CDR1 is SGDLS and CDR2 is YYNGEE. In nucleotides, the CDR3 is TGTGCCAGCAGCGTAGGAGGGGGCGGCACCGGGGAGCTGTTTTTT. Amino acids: CASSVGGGGTGELFF.

The chain uses TRBV2 and TRBJ2-7; D might be TRBD2 (5 bases). CDR3 length equals 14 residues. The V end was cut by 5 bases, the J end by 0 bases, with 11 bases between. The germline V gene encodes CDR1 SNHLY and CDR2 FYNNEI. The CDR3 here is CASSKGLLSYEQYF. CDR3 bases: TGTGCCAGCAGTAAAGGACTTCTCTCCTACGAGCAGTACTTC.

The chain carries TRBV6-6 and TRBJ2-7, with 7 bases fitting TRBD1. Germline V gene lookup returns CDR1 MNHNY and CDR2 SVGAGI (reference sequence). The CDR3 loop spans 14 amino acids. V gave up 6 bases and J gave up 4 bases; unmatched junction bases: 9. This chain's CDR3 is CASRRRDSRYEQYF. For the CDR3, the DNA is TGTGCCAGCAGAAGACGGGACAGCCGTTACGAGCAGTACTTC.

The genes are TRBV27 and TRBJ2-5; TRBD1 aligns across 7 bases. Germline loops: CDR1 MNHEY, CDR2 SMNVEV (reference sequence). V lost 5 bases, J lost 3 bases, and 6 bases stayed unmatched. The CDR3 runs to 14 residues. The CDR3, as DNA: TGTGCCAGCAGTGGAAGGGACAGTAAAGAGACCCAGTACTTC. Its translation is CASSGRDSKETQYF.

This chain connects TRBV11-2 to TRBJ2-7; the D gene is possibly TRBD1 (7 bases). This CDR3 contains 13 residues. Trimming removed 6 bases at V and 2 bases at J, with 11 bases between. Germline V gene data show CDR1 as SGHAT and CDR2 as FQNNGV. In nucleotides, the CDR3 is TGTGCCAGCAGTCCCAGGGGGGCCTACGAGCAGTACTTC. Its translation: CASSPRGAYEQYF.

The chain employs TRBV30 and TRBJ1-2; 8 bases agree with TRBD1. Germline assignment: CDR1 GTSNPN and CDR2 SVGIG (reference sequence). Losses at the gene ends were 1 base for V and 5 bases for J; bases not matched to a gene: 9. The CDR3 length is 15 residues. The CDR3 DNA sequence: TGTGCCTGGAGTGCACAGGGGGGTCTGAGTTATGGCTACACCTTC. Protein product: CAWSAQGGLSYGYTF.

The chain employs TRBV30 and TRBJ2-5, with 8 bases matching TRBD2. There are 18 residues in the CDR3. With V trimmed by 3 bases and J by 5 bases, 20 bases remained unmatched. The V gene's germline CDR1 is GTSNPN and CDR2 SVGIG (reference sequence). This CDR3 reads CAWSGNSYNPRGGETQYF. Here the CDR3 DNA reads TGTGCCTGGAGCGGAAACTCATACAACCCCCGGGGGGGGGAGACCCAGTACTTC.

In its sample, this clone was seen a few times. The V and J genes are TRBV5-5 and TRBJ2-7; weak D call: TRBD1 (5 bases). Trimming stripped 1 base from V and 4 bases from J, with 15 bases between. This CDR3 is built from 15 residues. Germline-derived CDR1 and CDR2 are SGHKS and YYEKEE (reference sequence). CDR3 DNA: TGTGCCAGCAGCTTGCACAAGGACACCCTTTACGAGCAGTACTTC. It is translated as CASSLHKDTLYEQYF.

The rearrangement joins TRBV30 to TRBJ1-6; weak D call: TRBD1 (6 bases). CDR1 GTSNPN and CDR2 SVGIG come from the germline V gene (reference sequence). V was clipped by 2 bases and J by 3 bases, with 11 bases between them. This CDR3 comprises 15 residues. The CDR3 DNA follows: TGTGCCTGGAGTACTGGGGGCATCTATAATTCACCCCTCCACTTT. Protein: CAWSTGGIYNSPLHF.

V is TRBV5-6 and J is TRBJ2-5; 7 nucleotides match TRBD2. The germline V gene encodes CDR1 SGHDT and CDR2 YYEEEE. With V trimmed by 4 bases and J by 10 bases, 13 bases remained unmatched. This CDR3 spans 14 amino acids. CDR3 in amino acids: CASSPGRPGEVQYF. The CDR3 DNA reads as TGTGCCAGCAGCCCCGGGAGGCCCGGTGAGGTCCAGTACTTC.

The chain joins TRBV5-1 to TRBJ2-2; TRBD1 is a possible D gene (6 bases). This CDR3 is built from 14 residues. Germline V gene lookup returns CDR1 SGHRS and CDR2 YFSETQ. V dropped 0 bases and J dropped 6 bases, with 9 bases sitting between them. The CDR3 is CASSLEQGPGELFF. CDR3 DNA: TGCGCCAGCAGCTTGGAACAGGGCCCCGGGGAGCTGTTTTTT.

V gene TRBV6-1 combines with J gene TRBJ2-2; D possibly corresponds to TRBD2 (6 bases). Germline CDR1 and CDR2: MNHNS and SASEGT. The CDR3 runs 13 residues. V was shortened by 7 bases and J by 8 bases, with 14 bases between the two germline ends. The CDR3 protein is CASMRGSVGELFF. The CDR3 bases are TGTGCCAGCATGCGGGGTAGCGTAGGGGAGCTGTTTTTT.

The V call is TRBV30, the J call TRBJ2-7, with 10 bases identical to TRBD2. Per the germline V gene, CDR1 is GTSNPN and CDR2 is SVGIG (reference sequence). The CDR3 runs 18 residues. The ends lost 3 bases at V and 2 bases at J; junction bases unmatched: 16. In nucleotides, the CDR3 is TGTGCCTGGAGCGAAGCGGGAGGGCGTAGTTATCCACCCTACGAGCAGTACTTC. This gives the protein CAWSEAGGRSYPPYEQYF.

V gene TRBV5-4 combines with J gene TRBJ2-5; the D is unclear. This CDR3 has 19 amino acids. Deletions cut 4 bases from V and 1 base from J, with 26 bases between. Germline CDR1 is SGHNT and CDR2 is YYREEE (reference sequence). The chain's CDR3 is CASSPDRGPTPPPQETQYF. For the CDR3, the DNA is TGTGCCAGCAGCCCCGATCGAGGCCCCACCCCGCCACCCCAAGAGACCCAGTACTTC. The full variable domain, rest sourced from reference TRBV5-4 and TRBJ2-5, is ETGVTQSPTHLIKTRGQQVTLRCSSQSGHNTVSWYQQALGQGPQFIFQYYREEENGRGNFPPRFSGLQFPNYSSELNVNALELDDSALYLCASSPDRGPTPPPQETQYFGPGTRLLVL.

J is TRBJ2-5 and V is TRBV5-5, with a possible D match to TRBD1 (5 bases). The CDR3 is 14 residues long. V was clipped by 4 bases and J by 3 bases, with 13 bases between them. The germline V gene has CDR1 SGHKS and CDR2 YYEKEE (reference sequence). As DNA, the CDR3 is TGTGCCAGCAGCCCCGACAGTTGGGAAGAGACCCAGTACTTC. Amino acid sequence: CASSPDSWEETQYF.

V and J are TRBV19 and TRBJ2-1; 11 bases agree with TRBD1. Trimming removed 5 bases from V and 9 bases from J; junction bases left unmatched: 9. This CDR3 comprises 15 residues. From germline, CDR1 is LNHDA and CDR2 SQIVND (reference sequence). CDR3 bases: TGTGCCAGTAGTTTTGGGGGACAGGGGGTTGGTGAGCAGTTCTTC. It translates to CASSFGGQGVGEQFF.